Each of the 8 T cell receptor beta chains below was sequenced from the same sample in a study of blood T cell repertoires in COVID-19 (dated by TCRdb to 2020 to 2021). Library preparation employed the immunoSEQ multiplex PCR assay. TCRdb mirrors the immuneACCESS table, restricted to in-frame sequences. Some clones are absent from its copies; in checked studies, under half trace to an unresolved V gene, and the reason for the others is unknown. The sample profile shows some 50,000 clones; approximately 90% of them were found once. The ten largest clones take up approximately 3.1% of the sample. The sequencing sample was made of PBMCs or T cells enriched from blood (not recorded which). These receptors were obtained from a woman aged 50 to 60 who had recovered from COVID-19.

The rearrangement links TRBV11-2 to TRBJ1-4; 8 nucleotides align to TRBD1. The junction had 4 bases not matched to a gene; V was cut back by 2 bases and J by 5 bases. Germline V lookup: CDR1 SGHAT, CDR2 FQNNGV. The CDR3 is made up of 15 amino acids. CDR3 DNA: TGTGCCAGCAGCTTATCGGGACAGGAAAATGAAAAACTGTTTTTT. This gives the protein CASSLSGQENEKLFF.

The J gene is TRBJ1-2, the V gene TRBV2, with 10 bases lining up with TRBD1. V dropped 5 bases and J dropped 6; count of bases not matched to a gene: 3. The CDR3 spans 13 residues. Germline CDR1 SNHLY, CDR2 FYNNEI. This chain's CDR3 is CASSKDRGHGYTF. CDR3 in DNA: TGTGCCAGCAGTAAAGACAGGGGGCATGGCTACACCTTC.

The chain uses TRBV27 and TRBJ2-1; 8 positions agree with TRBD2. The ends lost 4 bases at V and 2 bases at J; junction bases unmatched: 7. CDR3 size: 16 residues. CDR1 and CDR2 from the germline V gene are MNHEY and SMNVEV (reference sequence). The CDR3, as DNA: TGTGCCAGCAGTTCCGTCGGTAGCGGGACCTACAATGAGCAGTTCTTC. Amino acids: CASSSVGSGTYNEQFF.

This clone was detected only once. The chain has TRBV5-8 and TRBJ2-7; tentative D call: TRBD1 (6 bases). The germline CDR1 and CDR2 sequences are SGHTS and YDEGEE. Trimming cost V 3 bases and J 2 bases, with 15 bases left between them. The CDR3 sequence is 15 residues long. The CDR3 loop reads CASSSDRSQTYEQYF. CDR3 nucleotides: TGTGCCAGCAGCTCCGACAGGAGTCAAACCTACGAGCAGTACTTC. Variable domain in full (rest from reference TRBV5-8 and TRBJ2-7): EAGVTQSPTHLIKTRGQQATLRCSPISGHTSVYWYQQALGLGLQFLLWYDEGEERNRGNFPPRFSGRQFPNYSSELNVNALELEDSALYLCASSSDRSQTYEQYFGPGTRLTVT.

This clone has more than one count but fewer than ten. The V and J genes are TRBV28 and TRBJ2-7; D unclear. CDR1 is MDHEN, CDR2 SYDVKM, per germline. V lost 10 bases to trimming and J lost 0 bases, with 10 bases between them. The CDR3 is 12 amino acids. The CDR3, as DNA: TGTGCCACCGCCGCCTACTCCTACGAGCAGTACTTC. This sequence encodes CATAAYSYEQYF.

The genes are TRBV25-1 and TRBJ1-2; no firm D call. Trimming pared 1 base from V and 10 bases from J, leaving 7 bases between. This CDR3 comprises 11 residues. Per germline, CDR1 MGHDK and CDR2 SYGVNS. The CDR3 nucleotides are TGTGCCAGCAGTGAATTTTTCTCCTACACCTTC. Translating gives CASSEFFSYTF.

V is TRBV6-5 and J is TRBJ1-2; TRBD1 agrees at 8 bases. The CDR3 loop spans 12 amino acids. V dropped 6 bases and J dropped 6; count of bases not matched to a gene: 3. Germline V gives CDR1 MNHEY, CDR2 SVGAGI. The chain's CDR3 is CASRQGVDGYTF. The DNA of the CDR3 is TGTGCCAGCAGACAGGGGGTCGATGGCTACACCTTC.

The chain employs TRBV27 and TRBJ1-6; 8 nucleotides agree with TRBD1. Trimming at V came to 5 bases and at J to 4 bases, leaving 4 bases not matched to a gene. The length of the CDR3 is 15 residues. Germline CDR1 MNHEY, CDR2 SMNVEV (reference sequence). The CDR3 region has the DNA TGTGCCAGCAGTCTACAGGGGGATTATAATTCACCCCTCCACTTT. Its translation is CASSLQGDYNSPLHF.